Presented here are 12 T cell receptor beta chains from one specimen sequenced in a study of memory CD4+ T cells and cytomegalovirus serostatus. The sort gate was single viable CD3+CD4+CD8-CD45RO+ cells for memory CD4+ T cells. Here immunoSEQ multiplex PCR was the method, and the copy in TCRdb shows in-frame clones only, minus some. The data contain under 70,000 clones, about 81% of them singletons. Sample: memory CD4+ T cells from blood. These receptors originate from an adult in good health and CMV-seronegative.

The rearrangement joins TRBV7-6 to TRBJ1-2; 7 nucleotides align to TRBD1. The CDR3 totals 16 residues. CDR1 and CDR2 from the germline V gene are SGHVS and FNYEAQ. The V segment lost 3 bases and the J segment 0 bases; nucleotides outside the gene matches: 7. The CDR3 region is CASSLEQGRANYGYTF. The CDR3, as DNA: TGTGCCAGCAGCTTGGAACAGGGGCGGGCTAACTATGGCTACACCTTC.

The rearrangement uses TRBV7-8 and TRBJ1-3; D not certain. Trimming cost V 1 base and J 0 bases, with 4 bases left between them. CDR3 length equals 14 residues. Germline CDR1 reads SGHVS; CDR2 reads FQNEAQ. As DNA, the CDR3 is TGTGCCAGCAGCTTAGATCTCTCTGGAAACACCATATATTTT. The encoded protein is CASSLDLSGNTIYF.

This CDR3 reads CASSGGQVLSGQYF. CDR3 bases: TGTGCCAGCTCCGGCGGGCAAGTGCTCTCGGGGCAGTACTTC. The chain links TRBV2 to TRBJ2-7; maybe TRBD2 (5 bases). With 8 bases removed from V and 9 bases from J, the gap between germline ends came to 23 bases. Germline V gene data show CDR1 as SNHLY and CDR2 as FYNNEI. CDR3 length: 14 residues.

This chain links TRBV2 with TRBJ1-5; D unclear. The CDR3 length is 14 residues. Trimming removed 3 bases from V and 0 bases from J, with 6 bases in between. The germline V gene encodes CDR1 SNHLY and CDR2 FYNNEI. The CDR3 DNA follows: TGTGCCAGCAGTGAGGTTAATAGCAATCAGCCCCAGCATTTT. Protein sequence: CASSEVNSNQPQHF.

The chain combines TRBV2 with TRBJ1-2; D perhaps matches TRBD1 (5 bases). This CDR3 is built from 13 residues. Trimming took 6 bases from V and 7 from J, leaving 15 bases between them. CDR1 is SNHLY and CDR2 is FYNNEI in the germline V gene. The CDR3 coding sequence is TGTGCCAGCAGAAACGAAGGTAGGGGTGGCTACACCTTC. Residues: CASRNEGRGGYTF.

This clone was seen a handful of times. The chain recombines TRBV30 with TRBJ1-2, with unresolved D. Trimming pared 0 bases from V and 7 bases from J, leaving 15 bases between. Germline V CDR1 and CDR2: GTSNPN, SVGIG (reference sequence). The CDR3 is made up of 14 amino acids. The CDR3 reads CAWSVRWESVGYTF. The CDR3 nucleotides read TGTGCCTGGAGTGTACGGTGGGAAAGTGTTGGCTACACCTTC.

This chain connects TRBV30 to TRBJ2-7; 7 positions match TRBD2. Germline CDR1 and CDR2: GTSNPN and SVGIG (reference sequence). J lost 3 bases, V lost 7 bases, and 12 bases had no gene match. The CDR3 consists of 14 residues. For the CDR3, the DNA is TGTGCCTCACATCGGGGAGGGGCGGGCTACGAGCAGTACTTC. As protein: CASHRGGAGYEQYF.

CDR3 DNA sequence: TGCGCCAGCAGCCGAGAAGAACCAGCTAACTATGGCTACACCTTC. Encoded protein: CASSREEPANYGYTF. This chain joins TRBV5-1 and TRBJ1-2; no reliable D call. V lost 4 bases and J lost 0, with 13 bases in between. This CDR3 region has 15 residues. Germline lookup yields CDR1 SGHRS and CDR2 YFSETQ.

The rearrangement links TRBV2 to TRBJ2-2; D unresolved. Germline V lookup: CDR1 SNHLY, CDR2 FYNNEI. V was shortened by 6 bases and J by 4 bases, with 9 bases between the two germline ends. CDR3 length: 13 residues. This CDR3 is CASRARPTGELFF. DNA of the CDR3: TGTGCCAGCAGGGCCCGCCCCACCGGGGAGCTGTTTTTT. Full variable domain (remainder filled in from reference TRBV2 and TRBJ2-2): EPEVTQTPSHQVTQMGQEVILRCVPISNHLYFYWYRQILGQKVEFLVSFYNNEISEKSEIFDDQFSVERPDGSNFTLKIRSTKLEDSAMYFCASRARPTGELFFGEGSRLTVL.

V is TRBV29-1 and J is TRBJ1-1; maybe TRBD1 (6 bases). Germline V gene lookup returns CDR1 SQVTM and CDR2 ANQGSEA. V lost 6 bases, J lost 6 bases, and 17 bases lay in between. The CDR3 has 13 amino acids. CDR3 loop: CSVHRDTSSEAFF. CDR3 nucleotide sequence: TGCAGCGTACACCGGGACACTAGCTCTGAAGCTTTCTTT.

V usage is TRBV2 and J usage is TRBJ2-7, with TRBD2 matching over 10 bases. The V gene's germline CDR1 is SNHLY and CDR2 FYNNEI. The CDR3 has 14 amino acids. After removal of 7 bases from V and 3 bases from J, the junction contained 6 bases not matched to a gene. In DNA form, the CDR3 reads TGTGCCAGCATGGCACTAGCGGGAAGCTACGAGCAGTACTTC. Its translation is CASMALAGSYEQYF.

The gene calls are TRBV30 and TRBJ2-7, with D unresolved. V shed 1 base and J shed 2 bases, with 6 bases lying between them. The CDR3 sequence is 12 residues long. Germline V gene data show CDR1 as GTSNPN and CDR2 as SVGIG (reference sequence). The CDR3 region is CAWSGNTYEQYF. The DNA of the CDR3 is TGTGCCTGGAGTGGGAACACCTACGAGCAGTACTTC.